Listed below are T cell receptor beta chains from one sample, sequenced in a study of Ad26.COV2.S vaccination and SARS-CoV-2 variants. TCRdb's table, derived via immunoSEQ multiplex PCR, lists solely in-frame clones and lacks some. The top ten hold more than 9% of the sample, which has under 550,000 clones, about nine tenths seen once. The sample here was peripheral blood, taken in a trial of Ad26.COV2.S vaccine versus placebo. All receptors come from a person aged 18-60 years who received the Ad26.COV2.S COVID-19 vaccine or a placebo. Each CDR3 is given with its conserved first and last residue. The order of the fields is J gene, V gene, D gene, CDR3 DNA, CDR3 protein. A D gene is named only where the DNA matches it firmly.

>TRBJ1-1|TRBV7-2|-
TGTGCCAGCAGCTTGACAGTTTTCAACACTGAAGCTTTCTTT
CASSLTVFNTEAFF
>TRBJ1-2|TRBV7-9|-
TGTGCCAGCAGCTTCGGCGAAAATTCTAACTATGGCTACACCTTC
CASSFGENSNYGYTF
>TRBJ1-3|TRBV5-6|TRBD1
TGTGCCAGCAGCTTGGAACGGCAGGGGGATGGAAACACCATATATTTT
CASSLERQGDGNTIYF
>TRBJ2-3|TRBV19|TRBD2
TGTGCCAGTAGTATCTTCGGGACTAGCGGGAGGGCCTTCTCCGATACGCAGTATTTT
CASSIFGTSGRAFSDTQYF
>TRBJ2-3|TRBV3-1/TRBV3-2|TRBD2
TGTGCCAGCAGCCCCGGGACTAGCGGGAGCGGCACAGATACGCAGTATTTT
CASSPGTSGSGTDTQYF
>TRBJ2-1|TRBV19|TRBD2
TGTGCCAGTAGTACCGGGACTAGCGGATACAATGAGCAGTTCTTC
CASSTGTSGYNEQFF
>TRBJ2-2|TRBV4-3|TRBD1
TGCGCCAGCAGCCTATCATCAGGGGGCGCGAACACCGGGGAGCTGTTTTTT
CASSLSSGGANTGELFF
>TRBJ2-7|TRBV25-1|-
TGTGCCAGCAGTCCAGGGACCTACGAGCAGTACTTC
CASSPGTYEQYF
>TRBJ2-1|TRBV5-1|TRBD2
TGCGCCAGCAGCTTGACTAGCGGCCCGGGGGAGAATGAGCAGTTCTTC
CASSLTSGPGENEQFF
>TRBJ2-3|TRBV27|-
TGTGCCAGCAGTTTCTCTCTGAGCACAGATACGCAGTATTTT
CASSFSLSTDTQYF